The clone carrying this T cell receptor beta chain was detected ten times or more. The sample belongs to a study of T-cell reconstitution after alpha-beta-depleted transplantation in children. Trimming stripped 1 base from V and 0 bases from J, with 10 bases between. This CDR3 spans 16 amino acids. The TCRbeta library incorporated unique molecular identifiers. TCRdb used MiXCR to reprocess the PCR reads, holding one entry per CDR3 protein. The data hold fewer than 120,000 distinct CDR3 sequences, with 9% to 12% observed a single time. J is TRBJ1-3 and V is TRBV12-3 or TRBV12-4; D gene uncertain. The specimen was PBMCs from the stem cell graft donor, collected from the stem cell graft. The sequence was collected from a human donor who donated a stem cell graft to a child with acute lymphoblastic leukemia. DNA of the CDR3: TGTGCCAGCAGTTTAGGGGGAGGAAACTCTGGAAACACCATATATTTT. This codes for CASSLGGGNSGNTIYF.